These 21 T cell receptor beta chains were all obtained from the same sample, sequenced in a study of shared clonotypes between healthy human individuals (dated by TCRdb to about 2020). Library creation used the immunoSEQ multiplex PCR assay. TCRdb took over this immuneACCESS table, retaining in-frame rearrangements with V and J assigned. Such tables are incomplete; in checked studies, under half of the missing clones stem from an unresolved V gene, and the remainder is unexplained. The sample records about 640,000 clones, around 72% of which are singletons. The top ten hold 1.8% of the sample. Specimen: memory CD4+ T cells sorted from blood. The cell subset or site label, as the study defines it: CD45RA-negative fraction. All receptors derive from a woman in her twenties or thirties in good health.

The V call is TRBV2, the J call TRBJ1-3; maybe TRBD1 (5 bases). The CDR3 runs 15 residues. The germline V gene encodes CDR1 SNHLY and CDR2 FYNNEI. Trimming removed 8 bases at V and 1 base at J, with 15 bases between. CDR3 in amino acids: CASGATASSGNTIYF. The CDR3 DNA reads as TGTGCCAGCGGGGCCACAGCCTCATCTGGAAACACCATATATTTT. The entire variable domain, with the rest obtained from reference TRBV2 and TRBJ1-3, is as follows: EPEVTQTPSHQVTQMGQEVILRCVPISNHLYFYWYRQILGQKVEFLVSFYNNEISEKSEIFDDQFSVERPDGSNFTLKIRSTKLEDSAMYFCASGATASSGNTIYFGEGSWLTVV.

The rearrangement joins TRBV28 to TRBJ1-2; a possible D gene is TRBD1 (6 bases). Germline CDR1 reads MDHEN; CDR2 reads SYDVKM. With 6 bases removed from V and 4 bases from J, the gap between germline ends came to 12 bases. The CDR3 has 13 residues. CDR3 region: CASRVDRSYGYTF. In nucleotides, the CDR3 is TGTGCCAGCAGGGTAGACAGGAGCTATGGCTACACCTTC.

The chain joins TRBV27 to TRBJ1-6; no definite D call. Germline-derived CDR1 and CDR2 are MNHEY and SMNVEV (reference sequence). V was clipped by 2 bases and J by 2 bases, with 7 bases between them. The CDR3 extends over 15 amino acids. CDR3 sequence (DNA): TGTGCCAGCAGTTTACAAGTACCCTATAATTCACCCCTCCACTTT. Translating gives CASSLQVPYNSPLHF.

The rearrangement joins TRBV6-6 to TRBJ2-1; 11 nucleotides align to TRBD2. This CDR3 region has 14 residues. Germline loops: CDR1 MNHNY, CDR2 SVGAGI (reference sequence). The V gene end was trimmed by 8 bases and the J gene end by 5 bases; junction bases not matched to a gene: 5. CDR3 sequence reads: CASARGLADNEQFF. The DNA of the CDR3 is TGTGCCAGCGCCCGGGGACTAGCGGACAATGAGCAGTTCTTC.

This clone appeared a few times. The V gene is TRBV6-5, the J gene TRBJ2-7; 10 bases map to TRBD2. Per the germline V gene, CDR1 is MNHEY and CDR2 is SVGAGI. The junction had 7 bases not matched to a gene; V was cut back by 0 bases and J by 5 bases. This CDR3 region has 16 residues. This chain's CDR3 is CASSYSIGLAGDEQYF. CDR3 sequence (DNA): TGTGCCAGCAGTTACTCCATCGGCCTAGCGGGAGACGAGCAGTACTTC.

This chain joins TRBV6-5 and TRBJ2-7; D is perhaps TRBD1 (5 bases). With 0 bases removed from V and 1 base from J, the gap between germline ends came to 10 bases. The CDR3 extends over 15 amino acids. Germline V gene sequence: CDR1 MNHEY, CDR2 SVGAGI. In DNA form, the CDR3 reads TGTGCCAGCAGTTACTCTCTTCAGGGTTCCTACGAGCAGTACTTC. Protein sequence: CASSYSLQGSYEQYF.

The chain recombines TRBV5-1 with TRBJ2-1; 9 nucleotides align to TRBD2. There are 14 residues in the CDR3. The J segment lost 6 bases and the V segment lost 4 bases, leaving 5 bases of the junction unmatched. CDR1 SGHRS and CDR2 YFSETQ come from the germline V gene. CDR3 residues: CASSTATSGNEQFF. The CDR3 DNA reads TGCGCCAGCAGCACCGCGACTAGCGGCAATGAGCAGTTCTTC.

This chain connects TRBV5-1 to TRBJ1-1; the match to TRBD1 covers 10 bases. Looked up from germline, CDR1 is SGHRS and CDR2 is YFSETQ. This CDR3 has 14 residues. J was trimmed by 4 bases and V by 5 bases; bases with no gene match: 5. CDR3 coding DNA: TGCGCCAGCAGACGACAGGGGGCCGTCACTGAAGCTTTCTTT. This codes for CASRRQGAVTEAFF.

The V gene is TRBV5-8, the J gene TRBJ2-1, with 8 bases identical to TRBD2. Germline lookup yields CDR1 SGHTS and CDR2 YDEGEE. The CDR3 consists of 15 residues. V shed 4 bases and J 8 bases; nucleotides not matched to a gene: 11. CDR3 nucleotide sequence: TGTGCCAGCAGCCCCGGGACTAGATTTGGAGATGAGCAGTTCTTC. Amino acid sequence: CASSPGTRFGDEQFF. The full variable domain, in which reference TRBV5-8 and TRBJ2-1 provide the parts outside the CDR3, is EAGVTQSPTHLIKTRGQQATLRCSPISGHTSVYWYQQALGLGLQFLLWYDEGEERNRGNFPPRFSGRQFPNYSSELNVNALELEDSALYLCASSPGTRFGDEQFFGPGTRLTVL.

The chain couples TRBV19 to TRBJ1-1; possible D gene TRBD1, 6 bases. Trimming left V 3 bases short and J 4 bases short, with 12 bases between. This CDR3 is 14 amino acids long. Germline-derived CDR1 and CDR2 are LNHDA and SQIVND (reference sequence). In DNA, the CDR3 is TGTGCCAGTAGTATCGGACAGCAAGTCACTGAAGCTTTCTTT. This codes for CASSIGQQVTEAFF. Complete variable domain (other parts from reference TRBV19 and TRBJ1-1): DGGITQSPKYLFRKEGQNVTLSCEQNLNHDAMYWYRQDPGQGLRLIYYSQIVNDFQKGDIAEGYSVSREKKESFPLTVTSAQKNPTAFYLCASSIGQQVTEAFFGQGTRLTVV.

The chain combines TRBV28 with TRBJ2-3; 7 bases match TRBD2. The CDR3 length is 19 residues. The ends lost 5 bases at V and 4 bases at J; junction bases unmatched: 21. Germline lookup yields CDR1 MDHEN and CDR2 SYDVKM. The CDR3 spells CASSLLPGMGGRGADTQYF. The DNA of the CDR3 is TGTGCCAGCAGTCTCCTGCCCGGTATGGGCGGGAGAGGGGCAGATACGCAGTATTTT.

The V gene is TRBV30, the J gene TRBJ1-2; 8 bases are shared with TRBD1. This CDR3 is built from 16 residues. Germline V CDR1 and CDR2: GTSNPN, SVGIG (reference sequence). The V gene end was trimmed by 2 bases and the J gene end by 1 base; junction bases not matched to a gene: 9. CDR3 sequence: CAWSTLGTGGNYGYTF. DNA for the CDR3: TGTGCCTGGAGTACCCTTGGGACAGGCGGTAACTATGGCTACACCTTC.

The J gene is TRBJ1-4, the V gene TRBV28; D is ambiguous. Germline-derived CDR1 and CDR2 are MDHEN and SYDVKM. The V end was cut by 5 bases, the J end by 8 bases, with 18 bases between. The CDR3 extends over 15 amino acids. The CDR3 DNA sequence: TGTGCCAGCAGTACGGACGCCTTGAGGAGGGAAAAACTGTTTTTT. Its translation: CASSTDALRREKLFF.

The DNA for the CDR3 is TGTGCCAGCTCACCCCGACTAGCGGGAGATCGATACGAGCAGTACTTC. Protein: CASSPRLAGDRYEQYF. This chain connects TRBV18 to TRBJ2-7; TRBD2 aligns across 12 bases. V was clipped by 3 bases and J by 4 bases; unmatched bases: 7. There are 16 residues in the CDR3. Germline CDR1 KGHSH, CDR2 LQKENI.

The J gene is TRBJ2-2, the V gene TRBV11-3, with D possibly being TRBD1 (6 bases). Germline V gene sequence: CDR1 SGHNT, CDR2 YENEEA. CDR3 length: 16 residues. The V end lost 5 bases, the J end lost 1 base, and 14 bases lay between the germline ends. As DNA, the CDR3 is TGTGCCAGCAGCCGCGGGCAGGGGATGAACACCGGGGAGCTGTTTTTT. Encoded protein: CASSRGQGMNTGELFF.

This clone was detected ten times or more. This sequence joins TRBV4-2 and TRBJ2-2; D gene unclear. With 1 base removed from V and 4 bases from J, the gap between germline ends came to 10 bases. Germline V CDR1 and CDR2: LGHNA, YNFKEQ. The CDR3 spans 15 residues. This chain's CDR3 is CASSQGKGSTGELFF. For the CDR3, the DNA is TGTGCCAGCAGCCAAGGTAAAGGGTCCACCGGGGAGCTGTTTTTT.

The CDR3 DNA reads TGTGCCAGTACCGACCGGGGGAGGGGCATTCAGTACTTC. It specifies CASTDRGRGIQYF. This chain joins TRBV19 and TRBJ2-4; TRBD2 aligns across 7 bases. The CDR3 length is 13 residues. Germline CDR1 is LNHDA and CDR2 is SQIVND (reference sequence). V lost 7 bases and J lost 9; bases outside the gene matches: 9.

This clone has just one count. V and J are TRBV6-5 and TRBJ1-2, with TRBD1 as a possible D gene (6 bases). V was pared by 4 bases and J by 2 bases, with 11 bases between. This CDR3 is built from 14 residues. CDR1 is MNHEY and CDR2 is SVGAGI in the germline V gene. The CDR3 sequence is CASSLFQGNYGYTF. In nucleotides, the CDR3 is TGTGCCAGCAGTTTGTTCCAGGGGAACTATGGCTACACCTTC.

In its sample, this clone was seen a few times. The chain is built from TRBV6-1 and TRBJ2-7; D is uncertain. The CDR3 consists of 15 residues. Germline-derived CDR1 and CDR2 are MNHNS and SASEGT. Trimming took 6 bases from V and 3 from J, leaving 18 bases between them. CDR3 sequence reads: CASSDIGLDNYEQYF. The CDR3 nucleotides are TGTGCCAGCAGCGACATCGGGCTAGATAACTACGAGCAGTACTTC.

This clone showed up just a few times. The chain carries TRBV28 and TRBJ1-2; 8 bases line up with TRBD1. This CDR3 comprises 13 residues. The germline gives CDR1 MDHEN, CDR2 SYDVKM. Trimming took 6 bases from V and 8 from J; bases not matched to a gene: 8. The CDR3 DNA follows: TGTGCCAGCAGCCCCGACAGGGGAAGCGGCTACACCTTC. This encodes CASSPDRGSGYTF.

The chain carries TRBV27 and TRBJ2-5; no clear D gene. The CDR3 is 16 amino acids. V lost 3 bases to trimming and J lost 0 bases, with 14 bases between them. Germline values: CDR1 MNHEY, CDR2 SMNVEV (reference sequence). CDR3 DNA: TGTGCCAGCAGTTTTTCCGGATGGCCAGACCAAGAGACCCAGTACTTC. Its protein product is CASSFSGWPDQETQYF.